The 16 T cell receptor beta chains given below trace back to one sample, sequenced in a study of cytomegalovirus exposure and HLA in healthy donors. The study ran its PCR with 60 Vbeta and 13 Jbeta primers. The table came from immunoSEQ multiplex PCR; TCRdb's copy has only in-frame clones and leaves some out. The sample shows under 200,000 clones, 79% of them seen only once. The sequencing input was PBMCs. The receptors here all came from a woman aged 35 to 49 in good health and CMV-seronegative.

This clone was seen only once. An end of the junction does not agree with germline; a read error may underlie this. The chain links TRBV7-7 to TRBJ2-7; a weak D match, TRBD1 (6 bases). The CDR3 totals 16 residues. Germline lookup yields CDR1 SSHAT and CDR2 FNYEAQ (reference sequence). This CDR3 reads CASSPGAGPQSYEQYF. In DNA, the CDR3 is TGTGCTAGCAGCCCAGGGGCCGGTCCCCAGTCCTACGAGCAGTACTTC.

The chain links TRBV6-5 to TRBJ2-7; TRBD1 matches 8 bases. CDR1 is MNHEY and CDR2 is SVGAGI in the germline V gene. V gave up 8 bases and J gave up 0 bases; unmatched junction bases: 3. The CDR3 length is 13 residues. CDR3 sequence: CASGQGSSYEQYF. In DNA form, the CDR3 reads TGTGCCAGCGGACAGGGAAGCTCCTACGAGCAGTACTTC.

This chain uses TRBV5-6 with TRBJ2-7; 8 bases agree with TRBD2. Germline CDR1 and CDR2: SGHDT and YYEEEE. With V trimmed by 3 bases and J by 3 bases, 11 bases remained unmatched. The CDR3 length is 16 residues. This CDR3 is CASSSFRGLEFYEQYF. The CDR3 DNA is TGTGCCAGCAGCTCTTTTAGGGGACTAGAGTTCTACGAGCAGTACTTC.

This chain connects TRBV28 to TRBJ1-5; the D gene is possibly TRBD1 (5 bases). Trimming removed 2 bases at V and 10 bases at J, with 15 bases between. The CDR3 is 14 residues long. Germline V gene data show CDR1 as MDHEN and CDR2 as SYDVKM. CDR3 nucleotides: TGTGCCAGCAGTTTAGAACACAGGTACCAACCCCAGCATTTT. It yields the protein CASSLEHRYQPQHF.

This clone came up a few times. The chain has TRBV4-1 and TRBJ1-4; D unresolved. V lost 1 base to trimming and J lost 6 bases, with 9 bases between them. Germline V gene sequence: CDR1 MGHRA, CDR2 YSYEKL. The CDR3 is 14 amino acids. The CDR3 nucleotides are TGCGCCAGCAGCCAAGTGAGTGAAGATGAAAAACTGTTTTTT. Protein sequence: CASSQVSEDEKLFF.

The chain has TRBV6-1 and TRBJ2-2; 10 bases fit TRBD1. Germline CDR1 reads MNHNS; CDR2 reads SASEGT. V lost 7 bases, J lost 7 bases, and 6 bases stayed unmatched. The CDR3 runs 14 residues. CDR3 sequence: CASTRQGANGELFF. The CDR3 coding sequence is TGTGCCAGCACGCGACAGGGGGCTAACGGGGAGCTGTTTTTT.

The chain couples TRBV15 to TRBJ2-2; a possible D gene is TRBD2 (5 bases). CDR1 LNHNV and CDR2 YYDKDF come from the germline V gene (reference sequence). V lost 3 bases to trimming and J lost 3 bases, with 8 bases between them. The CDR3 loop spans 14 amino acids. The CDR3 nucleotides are TGTGCCACCAGCAGGGACTTCTACACCGGGGAGCTGTTTTTT. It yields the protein CATSRDFYTGELFF.

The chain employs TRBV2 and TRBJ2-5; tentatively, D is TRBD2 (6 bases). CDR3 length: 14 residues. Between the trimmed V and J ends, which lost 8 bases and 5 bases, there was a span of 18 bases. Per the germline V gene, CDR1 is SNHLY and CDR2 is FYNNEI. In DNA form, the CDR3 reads TGTGCCAGCCTCCTATCGGCTAGCGCCGAGACCCAGTACTTC. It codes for CASLLSASAETQYF. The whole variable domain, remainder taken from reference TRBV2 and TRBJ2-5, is EPEVTQTPSHQVTQMGQEVILRCVPISNHLYFYWYRQILGQKVEFLVSFYNNEISEKSEIFDDQFSVERPDGSNFTLKIRSTKLEDSAMYFCASLLSASAETQYFGPGTRLLVL.

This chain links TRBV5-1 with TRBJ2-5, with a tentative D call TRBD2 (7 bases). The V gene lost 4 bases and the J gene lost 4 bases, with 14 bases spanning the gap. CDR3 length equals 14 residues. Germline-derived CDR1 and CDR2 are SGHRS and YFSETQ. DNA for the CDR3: TGCGCCAGCAGCAACGGGGGCGGGGGAGAGACCCAGTACTTC. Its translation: CASSNGGGGETQYF. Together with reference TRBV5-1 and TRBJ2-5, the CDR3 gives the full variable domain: KAGVTQTPRYLIKTRGQQVTLSCSPISGHRSVSWYQQTPGQGLQFLFEYFSETQRNKGNFPGRFSGRQFSNSRSEMNVSTLELGDSALYLCASSNGGGGETQYFGPGTRLLVL.

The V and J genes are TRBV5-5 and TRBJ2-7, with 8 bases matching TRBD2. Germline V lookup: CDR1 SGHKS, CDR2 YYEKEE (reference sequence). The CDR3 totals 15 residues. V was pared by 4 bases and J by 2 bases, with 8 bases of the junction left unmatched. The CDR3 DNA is TGTGCCAGCAGCAACCAAGCGGGGGCCGCCTACGAGCAGTACTTC. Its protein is CASSNQAGAAYEQYF.

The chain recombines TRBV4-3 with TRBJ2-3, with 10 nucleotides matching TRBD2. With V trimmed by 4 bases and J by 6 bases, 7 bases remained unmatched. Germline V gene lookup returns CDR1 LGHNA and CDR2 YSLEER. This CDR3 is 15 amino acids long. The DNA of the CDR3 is TGCGCCAGCAGCCGAGCGGGAGGGTACGGGGATACGCAGTATTTT. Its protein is CASSRAGGYGDTQYF.

The CDR3 region has the DNA TGTGCCATCAGTGAGGAGGGACTAGCGGGAGTTAATGAGCAGTTCTTC. Translation: CAISEEGLAGVNEQFF. This chain links TRBV10-3 with TRBJ2-1; TRBD2 matches at 14 bases. This CDR3 has 16 residues. V trimming: 2 bases; J trimming: 7 bases; junction bases outside the gene matches: 4. Germline lookup yields CDR1 ENHRY and CDR2 SYGVKD.

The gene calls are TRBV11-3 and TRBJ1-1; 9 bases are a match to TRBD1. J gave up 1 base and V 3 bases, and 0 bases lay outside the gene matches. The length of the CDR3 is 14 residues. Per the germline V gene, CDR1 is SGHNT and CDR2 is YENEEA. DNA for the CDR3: TGTGCCAGCAGCTTGGGACAGGGGAACACTGAAGCTTTCTTT. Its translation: CASSLGQGNTEAFF. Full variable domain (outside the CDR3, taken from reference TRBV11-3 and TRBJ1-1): EAGVVQSPRYKIIEKKQPVAFWCNPISGHNTLYWYLQNLGQGPELLIRYENEEAVDDSQLPKDRFSAERLKGVDSTLKIQPAELGDSAVYLCASSLGQGNTEAFFGQGTRLTVV.

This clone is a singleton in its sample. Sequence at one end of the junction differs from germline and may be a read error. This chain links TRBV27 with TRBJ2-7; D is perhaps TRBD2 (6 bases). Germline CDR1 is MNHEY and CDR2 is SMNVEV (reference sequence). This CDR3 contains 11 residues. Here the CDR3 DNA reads TGTGCCAGCAGTACCGCCGGGACTGCGAACTTC. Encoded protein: CASSTAGTANF.

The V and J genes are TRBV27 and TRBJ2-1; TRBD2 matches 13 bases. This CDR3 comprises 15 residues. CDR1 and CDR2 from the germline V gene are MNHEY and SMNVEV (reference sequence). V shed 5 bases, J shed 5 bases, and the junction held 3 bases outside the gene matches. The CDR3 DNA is TGTGCCAGCAGTCACGGGACTAGCGGGGACAATGAGCAGTTCTTC. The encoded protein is CASSHGTSGDNEQFF.

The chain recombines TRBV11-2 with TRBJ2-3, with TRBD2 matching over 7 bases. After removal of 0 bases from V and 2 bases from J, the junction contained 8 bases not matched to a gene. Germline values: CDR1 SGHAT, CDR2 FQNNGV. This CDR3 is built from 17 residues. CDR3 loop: CASSLDRGLVITDTQYF. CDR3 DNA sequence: TGTGCCAGCAGCTTAGATAGAGGACTAGTTATCACAGATACGCAGTATTTT.